A single T cell receptor (beta chain) is shown here with its context. The sample originates from a study of blood T cell repertoires in COVID-19. Per germline, CDR1 LGHDT and CDR2 YNNKEL (reference sequence). The CDR3 covers 16 residues. Germline trimming cut 1 base from V and 8 bases from J; bases unmatched to any gene: 9. This table comes from immunoSEQ multiplex PCR, and its TCRdb copy is limited to in-frame clones, with some not included. The sample records 150,000 to 200,000 clones, 70% to 90% being singletons. The sequencing sample was made of peripheral blood. The rearrangement joins TRBV3-1 (or the pseudogene TRBV3-2) to TRBJ2-1; 9 nucleotides align to TRBD2. This receptor was obtained from a woman older than 75 with acute or convalescent COVID-19. This CDR3 is CASSQVGRGGSDEQFF. The CDR3, as DNA: TGTGCCAGCAGCCAAGTGGGGCGGGGGGGCTCGGATGAGCAGTTCTTC.